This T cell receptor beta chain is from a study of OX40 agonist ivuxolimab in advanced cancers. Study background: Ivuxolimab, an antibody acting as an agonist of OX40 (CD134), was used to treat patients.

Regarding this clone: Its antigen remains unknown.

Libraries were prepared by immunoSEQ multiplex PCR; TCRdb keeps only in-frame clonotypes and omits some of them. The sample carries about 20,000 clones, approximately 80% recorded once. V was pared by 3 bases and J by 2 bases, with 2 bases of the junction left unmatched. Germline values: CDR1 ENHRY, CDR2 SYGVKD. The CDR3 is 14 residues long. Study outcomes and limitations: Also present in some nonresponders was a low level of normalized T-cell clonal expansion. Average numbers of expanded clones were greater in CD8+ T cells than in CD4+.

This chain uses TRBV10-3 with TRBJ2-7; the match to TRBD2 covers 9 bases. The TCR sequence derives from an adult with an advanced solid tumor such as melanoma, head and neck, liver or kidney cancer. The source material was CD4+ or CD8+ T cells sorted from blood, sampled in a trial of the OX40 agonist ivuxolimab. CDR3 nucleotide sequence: TGTGCCATCAGTGATGCGGGGGGGACCTACGAGCAGTACTTC. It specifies CAISDAGGTYEQYF.